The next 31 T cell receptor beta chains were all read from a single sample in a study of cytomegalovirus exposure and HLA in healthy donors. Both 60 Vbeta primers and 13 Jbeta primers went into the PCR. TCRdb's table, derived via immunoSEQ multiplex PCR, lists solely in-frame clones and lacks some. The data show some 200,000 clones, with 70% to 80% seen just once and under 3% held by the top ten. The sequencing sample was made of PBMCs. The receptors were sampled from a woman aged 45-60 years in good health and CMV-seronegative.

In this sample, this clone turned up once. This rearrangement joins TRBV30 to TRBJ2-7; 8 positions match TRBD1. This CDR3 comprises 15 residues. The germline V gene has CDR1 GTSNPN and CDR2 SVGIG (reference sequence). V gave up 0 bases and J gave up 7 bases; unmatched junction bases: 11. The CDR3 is CAWSVHKTGVGEQYF. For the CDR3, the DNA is TGTGCCTGGAGTGTACATAAGACAGGGGTAGGAGAGCAGTACTTC.

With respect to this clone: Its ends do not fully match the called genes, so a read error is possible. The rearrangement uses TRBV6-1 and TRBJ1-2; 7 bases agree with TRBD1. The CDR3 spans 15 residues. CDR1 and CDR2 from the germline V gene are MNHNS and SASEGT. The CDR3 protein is CAGRGAGGSGYGYTF. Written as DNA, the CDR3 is TGTGCCGGCAGGGGGGCCGGGGGGTCCGGCTATGGCTACACCTTC.

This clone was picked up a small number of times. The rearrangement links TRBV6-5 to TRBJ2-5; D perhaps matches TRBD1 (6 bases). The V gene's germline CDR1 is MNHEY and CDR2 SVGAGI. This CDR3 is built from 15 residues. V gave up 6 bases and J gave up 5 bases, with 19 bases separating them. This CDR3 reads CASRRQGRNRETQYF. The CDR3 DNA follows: TGTGCCAGCAGGAGGCAGGGGCGAAATAGGGAGACCCAGTACTTC.

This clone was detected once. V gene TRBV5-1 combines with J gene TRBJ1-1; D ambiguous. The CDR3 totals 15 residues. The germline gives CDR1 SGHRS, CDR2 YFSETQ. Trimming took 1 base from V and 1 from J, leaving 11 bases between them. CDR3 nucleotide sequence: TGCGCCAGCAGCTTGCTTTTCCCAGAGAACACTGAAGCTTTCTTT. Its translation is CASSLLFPENTEAFF. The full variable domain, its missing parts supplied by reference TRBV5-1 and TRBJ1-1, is KAGVTQTPRYLIKTRGQQVTLSCSPISGHRSVSWYQQTPGQGLQFLFEYFSETQRNKGNFPGRFSGRQFSNSRSEMNVSTLELGDSALYLCASSLLFPENTEAFFGQGTRLTVV.

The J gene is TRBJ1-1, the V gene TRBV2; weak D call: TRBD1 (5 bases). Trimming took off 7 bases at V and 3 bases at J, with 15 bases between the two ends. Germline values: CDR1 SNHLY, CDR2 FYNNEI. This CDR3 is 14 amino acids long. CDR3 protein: CASKGQGGYTEAFF. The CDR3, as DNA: TGTGCCAGCAAAGGGCAGGGTGGATACACTGAAGCTTTCTTT.

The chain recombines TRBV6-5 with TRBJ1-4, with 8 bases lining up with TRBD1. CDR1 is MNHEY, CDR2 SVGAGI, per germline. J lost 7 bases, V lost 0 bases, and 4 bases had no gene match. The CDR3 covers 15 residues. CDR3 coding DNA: TGTGCCAGCAGTTACTCGCAGGGGGCGGGTGAAAAACTGTTTTTT. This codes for CASSYSQGAGEKLFF.

The CDR3 coding sequence is TGTGCCAGCAGCCGCGAGACTAGCGGGGGGGCCAGGGAGACCCAGTACTTC. Translated: CASSRETSGGARETQYF. The chain couples TRBV7-2 to TRBJ2-5; the match to TRBD2 covers 14 bases. The germline gives CDR1 SGHTA, CDR2 FQGNSA. This CDR3 has 17 residues. The junction had 10 bases not matched to a gene; V was cut back by 5 bases and J by 5 bases.

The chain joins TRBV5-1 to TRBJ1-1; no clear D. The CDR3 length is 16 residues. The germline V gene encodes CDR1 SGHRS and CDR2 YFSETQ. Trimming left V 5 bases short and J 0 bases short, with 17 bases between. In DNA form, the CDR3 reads TGCGCCAGCAGTGTGCGGGGTGGAGGGTTGAACACTGAAGCTTTCTTT. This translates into CASSVRGGGLNTEAFF.

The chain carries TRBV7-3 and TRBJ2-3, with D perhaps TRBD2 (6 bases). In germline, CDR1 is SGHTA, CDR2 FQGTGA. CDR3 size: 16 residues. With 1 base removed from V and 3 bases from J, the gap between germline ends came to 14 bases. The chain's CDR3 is CASSLNPGEGTDTQYF. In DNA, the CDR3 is TGTGCCAGCAGCTTAAATCCGGGAGAGGGGACAGATACGCAGTATTTT. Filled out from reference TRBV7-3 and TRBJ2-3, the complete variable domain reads GAGVSQTPSNKVTEKGKYVELRCDPISGHTALYWYRQSLGQGPEFLIYFQGTGAADDSGLPNDRFFAVRPEGSVSTLKIQRTERGDSAVYLCASSLNPGEGTDTQYFGPGTRLTVL.

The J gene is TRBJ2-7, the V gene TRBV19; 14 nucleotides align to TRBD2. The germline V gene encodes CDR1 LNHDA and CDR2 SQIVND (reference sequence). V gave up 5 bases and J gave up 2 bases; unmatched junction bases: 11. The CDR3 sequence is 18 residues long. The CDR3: CASSLSGTSGSIAYEQYF. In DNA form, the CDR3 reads TGTGCCAGTAGTCTCTCCGGGACTAGCGGGAGCATTGCCTACGAGCAGTACTTC. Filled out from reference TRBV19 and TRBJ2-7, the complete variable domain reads DGGITQSPKYLFRKEGQNVTLSCEQNLNHDAMYWYRQDPGQGLRLIYYSQIVNDFQKGDIAEGYSVSREKKESFPLTVTSAQKNPTAFYLCASSLSGTSGSIAYEQYFGPGTRLTVT.

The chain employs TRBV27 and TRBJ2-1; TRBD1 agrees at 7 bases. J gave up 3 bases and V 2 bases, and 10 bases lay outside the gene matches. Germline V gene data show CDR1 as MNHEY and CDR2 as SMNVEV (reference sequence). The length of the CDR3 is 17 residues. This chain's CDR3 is CASSLPPQGVIYNEQFF. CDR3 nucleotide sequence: TGTGCCAGCAGTTTACCGCCTCAGGGGGTGATCTACAATGAGCAGTTCTTC.

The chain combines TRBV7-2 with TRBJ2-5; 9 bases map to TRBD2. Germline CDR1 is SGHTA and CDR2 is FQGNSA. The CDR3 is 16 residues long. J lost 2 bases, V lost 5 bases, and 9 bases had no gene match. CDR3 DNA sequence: TGTGCCAGCAGCGAAAGCATTAGCGGGGGACAAGAGACCCAGTACTTC. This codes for CASSESISGGQETQYF.

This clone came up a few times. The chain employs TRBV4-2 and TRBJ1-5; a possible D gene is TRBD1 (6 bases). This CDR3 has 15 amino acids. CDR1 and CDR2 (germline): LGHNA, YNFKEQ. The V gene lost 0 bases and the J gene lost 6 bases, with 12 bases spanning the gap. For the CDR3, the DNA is TGTGCCAGCAGCCAAGATCACAGGGACCCTCAGCCCCAGCATTTT. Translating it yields CASSQDHRDPQPQHF.

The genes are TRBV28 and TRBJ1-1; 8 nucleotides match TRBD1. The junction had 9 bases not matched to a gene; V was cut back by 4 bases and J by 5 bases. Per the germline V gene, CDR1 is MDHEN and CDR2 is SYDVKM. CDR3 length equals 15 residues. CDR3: CASSSQGRGQTEAFF. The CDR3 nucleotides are TGTGCCAGCAGTTCTCAGGGCAGGGGGCAAACTGAAGCTTTCTTT.

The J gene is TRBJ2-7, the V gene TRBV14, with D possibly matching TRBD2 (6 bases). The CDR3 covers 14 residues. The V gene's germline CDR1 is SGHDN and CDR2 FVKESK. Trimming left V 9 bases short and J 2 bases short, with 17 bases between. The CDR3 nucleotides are TGTGCCAGTAACCGGGCGGGAAGAGCCTACGAGCAGTACTTC. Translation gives CASNRAGRAYEQYF.

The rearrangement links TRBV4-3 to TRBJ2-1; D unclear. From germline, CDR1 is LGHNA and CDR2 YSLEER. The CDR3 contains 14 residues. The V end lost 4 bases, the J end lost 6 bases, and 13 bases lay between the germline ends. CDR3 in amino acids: CASSRAGVSNEQFF. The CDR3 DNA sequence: TGCGCCAGCAGCCGCGCCGGTGTTTCCAATGAGCAGTTCTTC.

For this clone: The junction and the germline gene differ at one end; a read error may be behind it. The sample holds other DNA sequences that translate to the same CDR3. The CDR3 nucleotides read TGCGCCAGCACCGCCGACCTACTAGTACGAGGGCAGTACTTC. It specifies CASTADLLVRGQYF. The V call is TRBV6-6, the J call TRBJ2-7; weak D call: TRBD2 (5 bases). There are 14 residues in the CDR3. The V gene's germline CDR1 is MNHNY and CDR2 SVGAGI (reference sequence).

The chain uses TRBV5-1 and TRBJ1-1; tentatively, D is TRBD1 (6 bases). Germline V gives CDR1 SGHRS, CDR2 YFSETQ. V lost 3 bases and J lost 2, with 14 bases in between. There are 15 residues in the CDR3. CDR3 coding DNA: TGCGCCAGCAGCTCAGCCGGGACACCAAACACTGAAGCTTTCTTT. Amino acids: CASSSAGTPNTEAFF.

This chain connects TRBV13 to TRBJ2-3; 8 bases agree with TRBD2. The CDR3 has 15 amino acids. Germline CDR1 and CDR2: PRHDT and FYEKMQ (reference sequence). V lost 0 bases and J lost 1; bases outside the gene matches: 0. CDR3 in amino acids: CASSLGTSGTDTQYF. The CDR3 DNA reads TGTGCCAGCAGCTTAGGGACTAGCGGCACAGATACGCAGTATTTT.

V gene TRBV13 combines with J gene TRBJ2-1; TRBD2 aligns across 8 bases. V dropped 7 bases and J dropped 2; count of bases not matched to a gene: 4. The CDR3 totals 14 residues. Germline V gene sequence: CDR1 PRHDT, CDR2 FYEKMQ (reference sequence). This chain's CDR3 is CASTGGATYNEQFF. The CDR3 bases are TGTGCCAGCACCGGGGGGGCCACCTACAATGAGCAGTTCTTC.

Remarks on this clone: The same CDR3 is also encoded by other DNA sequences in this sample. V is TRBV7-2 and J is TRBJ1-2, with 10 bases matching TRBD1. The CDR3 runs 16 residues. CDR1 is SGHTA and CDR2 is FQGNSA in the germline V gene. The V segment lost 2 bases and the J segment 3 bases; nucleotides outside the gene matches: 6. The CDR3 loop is CASSLLGQGIDYGYTF. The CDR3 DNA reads TGTGCCAGCAGCTTATTGGGACAGGGGATTGACTATGGCTACACCTTC. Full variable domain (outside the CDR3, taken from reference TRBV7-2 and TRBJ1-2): GAGVSQSPSNKVTEKGKDVELRCDPISGHTALYWYRQSLGQGLEFLIYFQGNSAPDKSGLPSDRFSAERTGGSVSTLTIQRTQQEDSAVYLCASSLLGQGIDYGYTFGSGTRLTVV.

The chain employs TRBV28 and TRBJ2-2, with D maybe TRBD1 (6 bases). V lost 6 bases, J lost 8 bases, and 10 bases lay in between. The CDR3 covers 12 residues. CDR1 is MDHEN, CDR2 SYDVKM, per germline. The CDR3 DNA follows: TGTGCCAGCAGCCCAGGGGCGGGGGAGCTGTTTTTT. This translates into CASSPGAGELFF.

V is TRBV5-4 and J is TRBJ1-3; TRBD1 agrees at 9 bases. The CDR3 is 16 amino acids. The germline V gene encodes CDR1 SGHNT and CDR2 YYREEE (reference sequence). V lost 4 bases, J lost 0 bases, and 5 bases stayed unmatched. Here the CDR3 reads CASSLGQGGSGNTIYF. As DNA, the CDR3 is TGTGCCAGCAGCCTGGGACAGGGAGGCTCTGGAAACACCATATATTTT.

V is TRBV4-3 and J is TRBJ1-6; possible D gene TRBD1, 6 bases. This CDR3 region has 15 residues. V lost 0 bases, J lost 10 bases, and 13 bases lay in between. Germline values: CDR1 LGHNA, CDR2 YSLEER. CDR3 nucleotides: TGCGCCAGCAGCCAAGAAGCCAGGGGCGGATCACCCCTCCACTTT. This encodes CASSQEARGGSPLHF.

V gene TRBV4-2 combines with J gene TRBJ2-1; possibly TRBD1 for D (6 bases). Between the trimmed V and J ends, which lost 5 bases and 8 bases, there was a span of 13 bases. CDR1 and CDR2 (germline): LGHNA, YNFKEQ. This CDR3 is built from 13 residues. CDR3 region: CASSSHRDDEQFF. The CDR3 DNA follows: TGTGCCAGCAGCTCACACAGGGACGATGAGCAGTTCTTC.

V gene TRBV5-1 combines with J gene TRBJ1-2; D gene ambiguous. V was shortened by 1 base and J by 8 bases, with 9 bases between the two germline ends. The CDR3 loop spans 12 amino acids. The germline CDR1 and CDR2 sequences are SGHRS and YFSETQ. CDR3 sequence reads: CASSLPGEGYTF. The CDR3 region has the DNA TGCGCCAGCAGCTTGCCTGGGGAGGGCTACACCTTC. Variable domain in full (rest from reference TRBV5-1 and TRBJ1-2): KAGVTQTPRYLIKTRGQQVTLSCSPISGHRSVSWYQQTPGQGLQFLFEYFSETQRNKGNFPGRFSGRQFSNSRSEMNVSTLELGDSALYLCASSLPGEGYTFGSGTRLTVV.

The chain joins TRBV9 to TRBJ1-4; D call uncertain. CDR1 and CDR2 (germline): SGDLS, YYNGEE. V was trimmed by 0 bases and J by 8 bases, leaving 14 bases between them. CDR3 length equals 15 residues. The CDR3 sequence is CASSVATESAEKLFF. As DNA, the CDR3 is TGTGCCAGCAGCGTAGCGACGGAGTCCGCGGAAAAACTGTTTTTT.

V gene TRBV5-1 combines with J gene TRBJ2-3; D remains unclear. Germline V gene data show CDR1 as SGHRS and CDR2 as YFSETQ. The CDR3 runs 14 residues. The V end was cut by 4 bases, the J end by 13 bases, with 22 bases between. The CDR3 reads CASSLDLTGRKKYF. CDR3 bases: TGCGCCAGCAGCCTAGACTTGACTGGTCGCAAAAAGTATTTT.

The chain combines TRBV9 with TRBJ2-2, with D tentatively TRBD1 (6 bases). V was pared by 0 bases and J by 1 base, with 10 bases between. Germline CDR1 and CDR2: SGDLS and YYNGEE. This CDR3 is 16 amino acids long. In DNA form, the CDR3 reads TGTGCCAGCAGCGTAGAGGGACAAGTGAACACCGGGGAGCTGTTTTTT. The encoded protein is CASSVEGQVNTGELFF. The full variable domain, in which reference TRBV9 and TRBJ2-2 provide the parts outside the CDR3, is DSGVTQTPKHLITATGQRVTLRCSPRSGDLSVYWYQQSLDQGLQFLIQYYNGEERAKGNILERFSAQQFPDLHSELNLSSLELGDSALYFCASSVEGQVNTGELFFGEGSRLTVL.

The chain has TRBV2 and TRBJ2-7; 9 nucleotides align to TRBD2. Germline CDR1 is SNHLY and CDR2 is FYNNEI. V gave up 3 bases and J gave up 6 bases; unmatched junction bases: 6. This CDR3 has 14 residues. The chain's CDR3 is CASSEVRREGEQYF. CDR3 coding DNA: TGTGCCAGCAGTGAGGTCAGGCGGGAGGGCGAGCAGTACTTC.

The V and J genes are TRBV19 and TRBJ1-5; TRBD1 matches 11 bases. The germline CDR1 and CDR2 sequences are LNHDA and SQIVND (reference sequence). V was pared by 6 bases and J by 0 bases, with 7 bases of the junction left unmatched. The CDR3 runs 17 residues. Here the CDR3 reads CASRRTGGAYSNQPQHF. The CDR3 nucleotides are TGTGCCAGTAGGCGGACAGGGGGCGCATATAGCAATCAGCCCCAGCATTTT. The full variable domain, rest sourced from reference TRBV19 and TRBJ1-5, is DGGITQSPKYLFRKEGQNVTLSCEQNLNHDAMYWYRQDPGQGLRLIYYSQIVNDFQKGDIAEGYSVSREKKESFPLTVTSAQKNPTAFYLCASRRTGGAYSNQPQHFGDGTRLSIL.